This TCR beta chain was profiled in a study of T cells in tuberculosis. Assay used: immunoSEQ multiplex PCR; TCRdb lists only in-frame clones, some missing. Found here are fewer than 40,000 clones, approximately 95% of them singletons; the top ten hold 6.5% to 8%. After removal of 3 bases from V and 4 bases from J, the junction contained 4 bases not matched to a gene. Germline V CDR1 and CDR2: SGHNT, YENEEA. This CDR3 has 14 residues. In regard to this clone: What it binds is unknown.

General study results and limits: Active tuberculosis TCR-alpha repertoires lay closer to GMM-specific TCRs than IGRA-negative controls, suggesting clonal expansion.

The chain combines TRBV11-3 with TRBJ2-3, with 7 positions matching TRBD2. The sequenced sample was PBMCs. This receptor was obtained from a donor under 30 with latent tuberculosis or without tuberculosis infection. The CDR3 DNA follows: TGTGCCAGCAGCTTGGGCGGGAGCTCAGATACGCAGTATTTT. It specifies CASSLGGSSDTQYF.